This is a list of T cell receptor beta chains from one sample in a study of T cell changes during pregnancy in multiple sclerosis. Using immunoSEQ multiplex PCR, the repertoire was profiled, and TCRdb retains in-frame clones only, with some absent. The sample holds approximately 57,000 clones, 92% seen once. The starting material was CD4+ T cells from peripheral blood mononuclear cells, obtained in the second trimester of pregnancy. The receptors here all came from a female donor with multiple sclerosis, enrolled in a pregnancy study. Each CDR3 is given with its conserved first and last residue. Each record gives: CDR3 length, D gene, J gene, V gene, clone size, CDR3 protein, CDR3 DNA. A D gene is named only where the DNA matches it firmly. Clone size is stated in some rows and not others, as once, few, many or a class when expanded.

>11|.|TRBJ2-1|TRBV20-1|once
CSARRYGEQFF
TGCAGTGCTAGGAGGTACGGTGAGCAGTTCTTC
>15|TRBD1|TRBJ1-6|TRBV7-8|.
CASSLYRDSNSPLHF
TGTGCCAGCAGCTTATACCGGGACAGTAATTCACCCCTCCACTTT
>15|TRBD2|TRBJ2-5|TRBV5-1|.
CASSPRTSGVGTQYF
TGCGCCAGCAGCCCCCGGACTAGCGGGGTGGGGACCCAGTACTTC
>16|TRBD2|TRBJ2-1|TRBV10-2|.
CASSRGWREVNNEQFF
TGCGCCAGCAGTCGAGGGTGGCGGGAGGTGAACAATGAGCAGTTCTTC
>15|.|TRBJ1-3|TRBV19|.
CASSGQRLSGNTIYF
TGTGCCAGTAGTGGACAGCGCCTCTCTGGAAACACCATATATTTT
>15|.|TRBJ1-2|TRBV2|once
CASSAFLGSSYGYTF
TGTGCCAGCAGTGCCTTCCTAGGTTCTTCCTATGGCTACACCTTC
>17|.|TRBJ1-1|TRBV19|.
CASSMGWRRTMNTEAFF
TGTGCCAGTAGTATGGGTTGGAGGCGGACTATGAACACTGAAGCTTTCTTT
>14|TRBD1|TRBJ2-7|TRBV6-1|.
CASSVMTGSYEQYF
TGTGCCAGCAGTGTGATGACAGGGTCCTACGAGCAGTACTTC
>15|.|TRBJ2-3|TRBV28|.
CASSFSQGMGDTQYF
TGTGCCAGCAGTTTCTCCCAGGGGATGGGAGATACGCAGTATTTT
>18|.|TRBJ2-1|TRBV5-1|.
CASSFRDSAVSSYNEQFF
TGCGCCAGCAGCTTTAGGGACTCCGCGGTGAGCTCCTACAATGAGCAGTTCTTC
>19|TRBD1|TRBJ2-6|TRBV2|.
CASSVLRDRVKAGANVLTF
TGTGCCAGCAGTGTACTCCGGGACAGGGTTAAGGCTGGGGCCAACGTCCTGACTTTC
>16|TRBD2|TRBJ2-2|TRBV19|.
CASRDAGGLNTGELFF
TGTGCCAGCCGGGATGCGGGGGGGCTAAACACCGGGGAGCTGTTTTTT
>13|TRBD1|TRBJ1-2|TRBV28|.
CASSLSGGNGYTF
TGTGCCAGCAGTTTATCAGGGGGCAATGGCTACACCTTC
>16|TRBD1|TRBJ1-2|TRBV5-6|.
CASSLDRGRTVYGYTF
TGTGCCAGCAGCTTGGACAGGGGACGCACCGTTTATGGCTACACCTTC
>15|TRBD1|TRBJ1-1|TRBV5-4|.
CASSSKTGKNTEAFF
TGTGCCAGCAGCTCCAAGACAGGGAAGAACACTGAAGCTTTCTTT
>15|TRBD1|TRBJ1-4|TRBV19|.
CASIDTGAANEKLFF
TGTGCCAGTATCGATACAGGGGCGGCGAATGAAAAACTGTTTTTT
>16|.|TRBJ2-1|TRBV5-4|.
CASSPSAGISYNEQFF
TGTGCCAGCAGTCCCTCGGCAGGTATCTCCTACAATGAGCAGTTCTTC
>15|.|TRBJ1-6|TRBV9|.
CASSVQVGYNSPLHF
TGTGCCAGCAGCGTTCAGGTCGGATATAATTCACCCCTCCACTTT
>14|TRBD1|TRBJ2-3|TRBV2|.
CASGTGRFTDTQYF
TGTGCCAGCGGGACAGGCCGCTTCACAGATACGCAGTATTTT
>16|.|TRBJ1-5|TRBV19|.
CASSAQGLYSNQPQHF
TGTGCCAGTAGCGCACAGGGCCTATATAGCAATCAGCCCCAGCATTTT
>19|.|TRBJ2-6|TRBV21-1|.
CASSKASALRGPGANVLTF
TGTGCCAGCAGCAAAGCGTCCGCTTTGAGGGGGCCCGGGGCCAACGTCCTGACTTTC
>16|TRBD2|TRBJ2-3|TRBV19|once
CASSRLLAGTSDTQYF
TGTGCCAGTAGTAGGCTTCTAGCGGGTACTTCAGATACGCAGTATTTT
>13|.|TRBJ2-7|TRBV7-2|.
CASSPVVGALTNF
TGTGCCAGCAGCCCTGTGGTAGGGGCCCTCACGAACTTC
>14|TRBD1|TRBJ2-7|TRBV9|few
CASSARTGLHEQYF
TGTGCCAGCAGCGCCCGGACAGGGCTTCACGAGCAGTACTTC
>18|.|TRBJ1-1|TRBV7-9|.
CASSFTTSSHQGNTEAFF
TGTGCCAGCAGCTTCACGACATCCTCCCACCAGGGCAACACTGAAGCTTTCTTT
>16|.|TRBJ1-5|TRBV10-3|.
CAISESSTNPGQPQHF
TGTGCCATCAGTGAGTCTTCTACGAACCCCGGGCAGCCCCAGCATTTT
>16|.|TRBJ1-3|TRBV9|.
CASSVTSTSSGNTIYF
TGTGCCAGCAGCGTAACGTCCACCAGCTCTGGAAACACCATATATTTT
>16|TRBD1|TRBJ2-7|TRBV19|once
CASSIDGGQHLYEQYF
TGTGCCAGTAGTATAGATGGGGGACAGCACCTCTACGAGCAGTACTTC
>18|TRBD2|TRBJ2-3|TRBV7-3|.
CASARTSGRAGGTDTQYF
TGTGCCAGCGCTCGGACTAGCGGGAGGGCCGGAGGCACAGATACGCAGTATTTT
>13|.|TRBJ2-1|TRBV23-1|.
CASSPEVYNEQFF
TGCGCCAGCAGTCCGGAGGTCTACAATGAGCAGTTCTTC
>11|.|TRBJ1-3|TRBV20-1|.
CSLRGGNTIYF
TGCAGTCTTCGGGGGGGAAACACCATATATTTT
>15|TRBD1|TRBJ1-5|TRBV2|.
CASKIGQGADQPQHF
TGTGCCAGCAAAATCGGACAGGGGGCCGATCAGCCCCAGCATTTT
>15|.|TRBJ2-5|TRBV18|.
CASSLSRSGGETQYF
TGTGCCAGCTCACTCTCACGTAGCGGCGGAGAGACCCAGTACTTC
>14|.|TRBJ2-2|TRBV7-3|.
CASSKNSNTGELFF
TGTGCCAGCAGCAAAAACAGTAACACCGGGGAGCTGTTTTTT
>16|.|TRBJ2-5|TRBV4-2|once
CASSQVAVREVETQYF
TGTGCCAGCAGCCAAGTCGCCGTGAGAGAGGTAGAGACCCAGTACTTC
>17|.|TRBJ2-4|TRBV5-6|.
CASSLERQRLAKNIQYF
TGTGCCAGCAGCTTGGAGCGGCAGCGACTAGCCAAAAACATTCAGTACTTC
>13|TRBD1|TRBJ2-7|TRBV28|.
CASGLTGGHEQYF
TGTGCCAGCGGCCTCACAGGGGGCCACGAGCAGTACTTC
>18|TRBD1|TRBJ1-6|TRBV7-2|.
CASSEVSGRGRPYSPLHF
TGTGCCAGCAGCGAGGTTAGTGGCAGGGGGCGACCCTATTCACCCCTCCACTTT
>17|.|TRBJ2-2|TRBV5-1|.
CASSLAPGGANTGELFF
TGCGCCAGCAGCTTGGCCCCCGGTGGAGCTAACACCGGGGAGCTGTTTTTT
>11|.|TRBJ2-7|TRBV5-1|.
CASSLGDEQYF
TGCGCCAGCAGCTTGGGCGACGAGCAGTACTTC
>13|.|TRBJ2-2|TRBV11-2|.
CASSVTGIGELFF
TGTGCCAGCAGCGTTACAGGGATCGGGGAGCTGTTTTTT
>14|.|TRBJ1-1|TRBV5-1|.
CASSLNSANTEAFF
TGCGCCAGCAGCTTGAACAGTGCTAACACTGAAGCTTTCTTT
>13|.|TRBJ1-1|TRBV5-1|few
CASSWTENTEAFF
TGCGCCAGCAGCTGGACAGAGAACACTGAAGCTTTCTTT
>14|TRBD2|TRBJ2-3|TRBV7-3|.
CASSPTSASDTQYF
TGTGCCAGCAGCCCGACTAGCGCCTCGGATACGCAGTATTTT
>13|TRBD1|TRBJ1-1|TRBV7-9|.
CASSLRQGAEAFF
TGTGCCAGCAGCTTAAGGCAGGGGGCAGAAGCTTTCTTT
>14|.|TRBJ1-5|TRBV10-3|.
CAISEKREGQPQHF
TGTGCCATCAGTGAGAAAAGGGAGGGTCAGCCCCAGCATTTT
>13|TRBD2|TRBJ2-7|TRBV6-5|.
CATLTSGSYEQYF
TGTGCCACCCTTACTAGCGGATCCTACGAGCAGTACTTC
>14|.|TRBJ2-3|TRBV18|.
CASSPLQGTDTQYF
TGTGCCAGCTCACCATTACAGGGCACAGATACGCAGTATTTT
>16|.|TRBJ1-6|TRBV4-2|once
CASSQDATGLYSPLHF
TGTGCCAGCAGCCAAGACGCGACAGGCCTATATTCACCCCTCCACTTT
>15|.|TRBJ1-2|TRBV18|.
CASSPYNRVGYGYTF
TGTGCCAGCTCACCCTACAACAGGGTGGGCTATGGCTACACCTTC